A single sample gave rise to the 23 T cell receptor beta chains below, sequenced in a study of stem cell transplantation in POMP-related autoinflammatory disease (dated by TCRdb to the early 2020s). Points the paper makes about the study in general: The number of unique TRB V-J gene pairings was restricted in PRAID patients. Across all analyzed T-cell subsets, PRAID patients showed a trend toward higher clonality and lower TRB diversity.

Their antigens are not known. Read against the paper, the sample's time point label means: before hematopoietic stem cell transplant. Library generation was performed with the immunoSEQ multiplex PCR assay. Here the immuneACCESS table is served through TCRdb, limited to in-frame sequences with V and J called. Missing clones are a known gap in these copies; in checked studies unresolved V genes cover under half, and the rest lacks a known reason. This sample lists about 9,200 clones; approximately 90% were detected once. The ten largest clonotypes hold about 2.9% of the sample. The source was CD8+ T cells from PBMCs, collected before stem cell transplantation. The receptors originated from a human donor with POMP-related autoinflammation and immune dysregulation (PRAID).

V gene TRBV6-5 combines with J gene TRBJ2-1; D is uncertain. Germline assignment: CDR1 MNHEY and CDR2 SVGAGI. Deletions cut 4 bases from V and 2 bases from J, with 15 bases between. This CDR3 is built from 16 residues. Here the CDR3 reads CASSSRPGPPYNEQFF. CDR3 nucleotide sequence: TGTGCCAGCAGTTCTAGGCCGGGCCCCCCCTACAATGAGCAGTTCTTC.

This chain joins TRBV19 and TRBJ2-4, with 7 bases matching TRBD1. Germline loops: CDR1 LNHDA, CDR2 SQIVND (reference sequence). V lost 4 bases and J lost 0; bases outside the gene matches: 6. There are 16 residues in the CDR3. CDR3 sequence (DNA): TGTGCCAGTAGTACCCGACAGGGTCTAGCCAAAAACATTCAGTACTTC. Its translation is CASSTRQGLAKNIQYF.

The chain couples TRBV7-9 to TRBJ1-6; 10 bases match TRBD1. V was pared by 6 bases and J by 4 bases, with 9 bases of the junction left unmatched. The CDR3 spans 17 residues. Germline V gene lookup returns CDR1 SEHNR and CDR2 FQNEAQ (reference sequence). In nucleotides, the CDR3 is TGTGCCAGCAGTCTCGGGGGACAGGGGACGTATAATTCACCCCTCCACTTT. Amino acid sequence: CASSLGGQGTYNSPLHF.

V gene TRBV7-6 combines with J gene TRBJ2-3; 12 nucleotides line up with TRBD2. The CDR3 runs to 17 residues. Per germline, CDR1 SGHVS and CDR2 FNYEAQ. V was pared by 5 bases and J by 6 bases, with 12 bases of the junction left unmatched. The CDR3 sequence is CASSPRRASGGADTQYF. The CDR3 DNA is TGTGCCAGCAGCCCTCGAAGGGCTAGCGGGGGGGCGGATACGCAGTATTTT.

The chain uses TRBV7-9 and TRBJ2-1; D ambiguous. Trimming cost V 4 bases and J 7 bases, with 5 bases left between them. Germline lookup yields CDR1 SEHNR and CDR2 FQNEAQ (reference sequence). This CDR3 has 11 amino acids. The CDR3: CASSYGNEQFF. The CDR3 nucleotides are TGTGCCAGCAGCTACGGGAATGAGCAGTTCTTC.

The chain carries TRBV4-1 and TRBJ2-7; no firm D call. This CDR3 region has 13 residues. The germline gives CDR1 MGHRA, CDR2 YSYEKL. Trimming left V 1 base short and J 7 bases short, with 11 bases between. The CDR3 DNA reads as TGCGCCAGCAGCCAAGGGCCCCTTGGGGAGCAGTACTTC. Its protein product is CASSQGPLGEQYF.

The rearrangement links TRBV19 to TRBJ1-1, with D hard to call. Germline V CDR1 and CDR2: LNHDA, SQIVND (reference sequence). V lost 3 bases to trimming and J lost 2 bases, with 16 bases between them. This CDR3 is 16 amino acids long. CDR3 region: CASSIWIAGANTEAFF. The CDR3 region has the DNA TGTGCCAGTAGTATTTGGATAGCAGGCGCCAACACTGAAGCTTTCTTT.

The chain links TRBV13 to TRBJ2-7; D uncertain. Trimming shortened V by 2 bases and J by 0 bases, and 14 bases separated the two germline ends. The CDR3 has 16 amino acids. Germline V gene data show CDR1 as PRHDT and CDR2 as FYEKMQ (reference sequence). DNA of the CDR3: TGTGCCAGCAGCTTACATCGCGCGCTTTCCTCCTACGAGCAGTACTTC. Translated, it gives CASSLHRALSSYEQYF.

The J gene is TRBJ1-1, the V gene TRBV5-4; D possibly corresponds to TRBD1 (6 bases). Germline-derived CDR1 and CDR2 are SGHNT and YYREEE (reference sequence). CDR3 size: 17 residues. Trimming took off 4 bases at V and 1 base at J, with 20 bases between the two ends. The CDR3 loop reads CASSGALLGARNTEAFF. The DNA for the CDR3 is TGTGCCAGCAGCGGAGCCCTTCTGGGGGCACGGAACACTGAAGCTTTCTTT.

This chain uses TRBV2 with TRBJ2-7, with 8 bases identical to TRBD2. V lost 2 bases, J lost 10 bases, and 13 bases stayed unmatched. The CDR3 spans 15 residues. Germline CDR1 and CDR2: SNHLY and FYNNEI. CDR3 in DNA: TGTGCCAGCAGTGAACCTACGGGTAGCGGGGAACCACAGTACTTC. Its translation: CASSEPTGSGEPQYF.

The gene calls are TRBV25-1 and TRBJ1-1; tentatively, D is TRBD1 (5 bases). V shed 5 bases and J shed 1 base, with 17 bases lying between them. CDR1 and CDR2 (germline): MGHDK, SYGVNS. This CDR3 has 16 amino acids. CDR3 DNA sequence: TGTGCCAGCAGTCTTCCTCCGGGGCCCCGGAACACTGAAGCTTTCTTT. Translating it yields CASSLPPGPRNTEAFF.

This clone appeared once. The J gene is TRBJ2-1, the V gene TRBV6-6; D perhaps matches TRBD1 (5 bases). The CDR3 sequence is 11 residues long. V lost 5 bases, J lost 6 bases, and 5 bases lay in between. Germline CDR1 MNHNY, CDR2 SVGAGI (reference sequence). The CDR3 sequence: CASSDSNEQFF. The CDR3 nucleotides are TGTGCCAGCAGTGACAGCAATGAGCAGTTCTTC.

The chain links TRBV5-6 to TRBJ1-1; D call uncertain. Germline values: CDR1 SGHDT, CDR2 YYEEEE. CDR3 length equals 14 residues. V gave up 1 base and J gave up 3 bases, with 10 bases separating them. The CDR3 nucleotides read TGTGCCAGCAGCTTGTCCAGGTGGGACACTGAAGCTTTCTTT. Its protein product is CASSLSRWDTEAFF. The entire variable domain, with the rest obtained from reference TRBV5-6 and TRBJ1-1, is as follows: DAGVTQSPTHLIKTRGQQVTLRCSPKSGHDTVSWYQQALGQGPQFIFQYYEEEERQRGNFPDRFSGHQFPNYSSELNVNALLLGDSALYLCASSLSRWDTEAFFGQGTRLTVV.

V and J are TRBV5-4 and TRBJ1-1; D gene unclear. V shed 0 bases and J shed 4 bases, with 1 base lying between them. There are 11 residues in the CDR3. CDR1 SGHNT and CDR2 YYREEE come from the germline V gene (reference sequence). DNA of the CDR3: TGTGCCAGCAGCTTGGGCACTGAAGCTTTCTTT. Residues: CASSLGTEAFF.

The genes are TRBV5-6 and TRBJ2-1; perhaps D is TRBD1 or TRBD2 (5 bases each). V lost 1 base, J lost 9 bases, and 11 bases lay in between. Germline-derived CDR1 and CDR2 are SGHDT and YYEEEE. The CDR3 runs to 13 residues. CDR3 sequence (DNA): TGTGCCAGCAGCTTGTGGGGGAATGGTGAGCAGTTCTTC. Translation gives CASSLWGNGEQFF.

This clone turned up a few times. The chain couples TRBV6-6 to TRBJ1-5; no firm D call. There are 13 residues in the CDR3. Trimming stripped 5 bases from V and 1 base from J, with 6 bases between. Germline CDR1 and CDR2: MNHNY and SVGAGI (reference sequence). The CDR3 region has the DNA TGTGCCAGCAGTACGAGGAGCAATCAGCCCCAGCATTTT. Its translation: CASSTRSNQPQHF.

CDR3 amino acids: CASSAMGGGAYNEQFF. CDR3 coding DNA: TGTGCCAGCAGCGCCATGGGCGGGGGGGCCTACAATGAGCAGTTCTTC. The rearrangement uses TRBV9 and TRBJ2-1, with 9 bases matching TRBD2. Germline trimming cut 3 bases from V and 2 bases from J; bases unmatched to any gene: 6. Germline assignment: CDR1 SGDLS and CDR2 YYNGEE. This CDR3 is 16 amino acids long.

The genes are TRBV4-1 and TRBJ2-1; D ambiguous. CDR3 length: 14 residues. From germline, CDR1 is MGHRA and CDR2 YSYEKL. The V end was cut by 1 base, the J end by 4 bases, with 8 bases between. The CDR3 loop is CASSQGQRYNEQFF. The CDR3 nucleotides are TGCGCCAGCAGCCAAGGCCAAAGATACAATGAGCAGTTCTTC.

The chain combines TRBV7-9 with TRBJ2-5, with D maybe TRBD2 (6 bases). Germline loops: CDR1 SEHNR, CDR2 FQNEAQ (reference sequence). CDR3 size: 13 residues. V shed 5 bases and J shed 1 base, with 8 bases lying between them. CDR3 bases: TGTGCCAGCAGCCCGACTAGCCAAGAGACCCAGTACTTC. Translating it yields CASSPTSQETQYF.

The rearrangement links TRBV7-9 to TRBJ2-2; D call uncertain. The CDR3 is 17 residues long. Germline CDR1 reads SEHNR; CDR2 reads FQNEAQ (reference sequence). Trimming shortened V by 6 bases and J by 2 bases, and 19 bases separated the two germline ends. The DNA for the CDR3 is TGTGCCAGCAGACCAACGACAAGATTACTTAACACCGGGGAGCTGTTTTTT. Residues: CASRPTTRLLNTGELFF.

V is TRBV7-2 and J is TRBJ2-3; the D is unclear. From germline, CDR1 is SGHTA and CDR2 FQGNSA. The CDR3 is 17 amino acids. Trimming took 1 base from V and 2 from J, leaving 16 bases between them. CDR3: CASSLEDPNPYTDTQYF. CDR3 DNA sequence: TGTGCCAGCAGCTTAGAGGATCCTAACCCATACACAGATACGCAGTATTTT. Filled out from reference TRBV7-2 and TRBJ2-3, the complete variable domain reads GAGVSQSPSNKVTEKGKDVELRCDPISGHTALYWYRQSLGQGLEFLIYFQGNSAPDKSGLPSDRFSAERTGGSVSTLTIQRTQQEDSAVYLCASSLEDPNPYTDTQYFGPGTRLTVL.

This chain links TRBV6-5 with TRBJ2-2, with D unclear. This CDR3 region has 13 residues. Germline CDR1 reads MNHEY; CDR2 reads SVGAGI. The V and J ends lost 2 bases and 5 bases respectively, with 6 bases between them. The DNA for the CDR3 is TGTGCCAGCAGTTACGAAGGGACCGGGGAGCTGTTTTTT. Translating gives CASSYEGTGELFF.

In its sample, this clone was seen once. The chain links TRBV19 to TRBJ2-2; D call uncertain. This CDR3 comprises 15 residues. CDR1 is LNHDA, CDR2 SQIVND, per germline (reference sequence). With 4 bases removed from V and 3 bases from J, the gap between germline ends came to 12 bases. Here the CDR3 reads CASSTYFTDTGELFF. As DNA, the CDR3 is TGTGCCAGTAGTACCTACTTCACAGACACCGGGGAGCTGTTTTTT.